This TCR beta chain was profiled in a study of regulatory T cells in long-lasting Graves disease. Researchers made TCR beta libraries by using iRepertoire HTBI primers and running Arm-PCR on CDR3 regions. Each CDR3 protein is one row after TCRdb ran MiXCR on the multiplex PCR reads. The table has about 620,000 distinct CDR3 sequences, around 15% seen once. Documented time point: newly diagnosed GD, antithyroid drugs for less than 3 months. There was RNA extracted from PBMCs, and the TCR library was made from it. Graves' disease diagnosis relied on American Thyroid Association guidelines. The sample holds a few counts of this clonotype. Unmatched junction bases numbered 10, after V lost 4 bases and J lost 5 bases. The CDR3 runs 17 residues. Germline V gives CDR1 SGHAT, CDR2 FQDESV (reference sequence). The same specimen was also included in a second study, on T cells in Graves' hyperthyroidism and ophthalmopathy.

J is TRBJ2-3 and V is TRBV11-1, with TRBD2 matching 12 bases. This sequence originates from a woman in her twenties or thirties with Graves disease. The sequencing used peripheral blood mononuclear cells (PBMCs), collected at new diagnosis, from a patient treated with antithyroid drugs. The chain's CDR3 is CASSSTPLAGGKDTQYF. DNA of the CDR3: TGTGCCAGCAGCTCAACCCCACTAGCGGGAGGTAAAGATACGCAGTATTTT.